These 10 T cell receptor beta chains share one sample of origin, sequenced in a study of CD8 T cells in Susac syndrome (dated by TCRdb to 2018 to 2020). Libraries were constructed by the immunoSEQ multiplex PCR assay. RNA was extracted with the RNeasy kit and about 0.45 to 1 ug was reverse transcribed using random hexamers. TCRdb cleaned the public reads at Q25 with fastp, built clones with MiXCR and kept in-frame beta chains. Identical CDR3 protein sequences are pooled into one entry, listed with their most common genes and DNA. Recorded for this sample are hundreds of thousands of distinct CDR3 sequences; more than 80% of them occurred a single time. Clones ranked in the top ten supply about 0.12% of the sample. The sequencing sample was made of CD8+ T cells from PBMCs. Receptor source: a human donor with multiple sclerosis.

This chain joins TRBV13 and TRBJ1-1; TRBD1 matches at 7 bases. From germline, CDR1 is PRHDT and CDR2 FYEKMQ (reference sequence). The CDR3 loop spans 15 amino acids. Unmatched junction bases numbered 7, after V lost 5 bases and J lost 1 base. DNA for the CDR3: TGTGCCAGCAGCCCGCGGGACAGACCGAACACTGAAGCTTTCTTT. This encodes CASSPRDRPNTEAFF.

The chain recombines TRBV4-2 with TRBJ1-1; the match to TRBD1 covers 9 bases. The junction had 5 bases not matched to a gene; V was cut back by 0 bases and J by 3 bases. The V gene's germline CDR1 is LGHNA and CDR2 YNFKEQ. The CDR3 contains 16 residues. The chain's CDR3 is CASSQDPGQGDTEAFF. The CDR3 nucleotides are TGTGCCAGCAGCCAAGACCCGGGACAGGGAGACACTGAAGCTTTCTTT.

The chain combines TRBV5-4 with TRBJ2-3, with D perhaps matching TRBD2 (5 bases). V was clipped by 0 bases and J by 0 bases, with 8 bases between them. Germline values: CDR1 SGHNT, CDR2 YYREEE (reference sequence). This CDR3 is 15 amino acids long. The CDR3 spells CASSLAGVSTDTQYF. The CDR3 coding sequence is TGTGCCAGCAGCTTGGCCGGGGTTAGCACAGATACGCAGTATTTT.

The V call is TRBV6-2 or TRBV6-3, the J call TRBJ2-5; 7 bases are shared with TRBD1. Per germline, CDR1 MNHEY and CDR2 SVGEGT. The CDR3 has 18 residues. Losses at the gene ends were 0 bases for V and 9 bases for J; bases not matched to a gene: 19. CDR3 DNA sequence: TGTGCCAGCAGTTACTCCCCTCGACAGGGATCGGCCTCTCAGTCCCAGTACTTC. It codes for CASSYSPRQGSASQSQYF.

The chain recombines TRBV4-1 with TRBJ2-2; TRBD2 agrees at 10 bases. The CDR3 is made up of 14 amino acids. V shed 4 bases and J 6 bases; nucleotides not matched to a gene: 2. Germline V gives CDR1 MGHRA, CDR2 YSYEKL. The CDR3 reads CASSRSGGAGELFF. Written as DNA, the CDR3 is TGCGCCAGCAGCCGGAGCGGGGGGGCCGGGGAGCTGTTTTTT.

This CDR3 reads CSAHGDTNYGYTF. The CDR3 DNA is TGCAGTGCTCATGGGGATACTAACTATGGCTACACCTTC. The chain links TRBV20-1 to TRBJ1-2; the D is unclear. The germline CDR1 and CDR2 sequences are DFQATT and SNEGSKA (reference sequence). Trimming cost V 5 bases and J 0 bases, with 10 bases left between them. The CDR3 is made up of 13 amino acids.

The chain uses TRBV3-1 and TRBJ2-7; D may be TRBD1 or TRBD2 (5 bases each). Per germline, CDR1 LGHDT and CDR2 YNNKEL (reference sequence). V was clipped by 4 bases and J by 2 bases, with 15 bases between them. CDR3 length equals 15 residues. The DNA of the CDR3 is TGTGCCAGCAGCCGCTTCGGGACGGAGACCTACGAGCAGTACTTC. It is translated as CASSRFGTETYEQYF.

V and J are TRBV6-5 and TRBJ2-1, with 9 bases fitting TRBD2. Germline V gene lookup returns CDR1 MNHEY and CDR2 SVGAGI. J gave up 7 bases and V 4 bases, and 5 bases lay outside the gene matches. This CDR3 is built from 14 residues. The CDR3, as DNA: TGTGCCAGCAGTTTGCTAGCGGGACGGAATGAGCAGTTCTTC. Translation gives CASSLLAGRNEQFF.

The J gene is TRBJ1-2, the V gene TRBV7-9; D call uncertain. Germline CDR1 reads SEHNR; CDR2 reads FQNEAQ (reference sequence). The V end lost 5 bases, the J end lost 6 bases, and 16 bases lay between the germline ends. The CDR3 contains 14 residues. CDR3 DNA: TGTGCCAGCAGCCTAACACAGCCAAGGCATGGCTACACCTTC. Translated: CASSLTQPRHGYTF.

The chain uses TRBV7-9 and TRBJ2-3, with D possibly TRBD2 on 6 matching bases. Trimming took off 5 bases at V and 2 bases at J, with 14 bases between the two ends. Germline V gene sequence: CDR1 SEHNR, CDR2 FQNEAQ (reference sequence). The CDR3 is made up of 15 amino acids. In nucleotides, the CDR3 is TGTGCCAGCAGCCAACCCGGGACTTACACAGATACGCAGTATTTT. Protein: CASSQPGTYTDTQYF.